This is a list of T cell receptor beta chains from one sample in a study of shared clonotypes between healthy human individuals. Some clones are missing from TCRdb's copy, which holds only in-frame ones; the method was immunoSEQ multiplex PCR. The sample records roughly 2,500,000 clones, over 85% being singletons. The sample consisted of naive CD4+ T cells from PBMCs. The source of these receptors is a man between 18 and 35 years old in good health. Some clones in this sample may be carry-over from other donors' samples. Each CDR3 is given with its conserved first and last residue. The order of the fields is V gene, J gene, clone size, D gene, CDR3 DNA, CDR3 protein. The D gene is left open where the match is weak. Size values are once, few and many counts, or a class for expanded clones, and some rows have none.

TRBV6-5	TRBJ1-2	NA	NA	TGTGCCAGCAGAAACCCAGGCGAACCCTATGGCTACACCTTC	CASRNPGEPYGYTF
TRBV4-3	TRBJ1-2	once	NA	TGCGCCAGCAGCCAAGATCGTACGGGCGGCTACACCTTC	CASSQDRTGGYTF
TRBV7-9	TRBJ2-5	NA	NA	TGTGCCAGCAGCTTATTCCCAGCAGCTATACAAGAGACCCAGTACTTC	CASSLFPAAIQETQYF
TRBV5-1	TRBJ2-7	once	TRBD2	TGCGCCAGCAGCTTAGTTTCTAGCGGGAGGCTCTACGAGCAGTACTTC	CASSLVSSGRLYEQYF
TRBV5-1	TRBJ1-1	NA	NA	TGCGCCAGCAGCTTGTCGGGACTACTAGCCAACACTGAAGCTTTCTTT	CASSLSGLLANTEAFF
TRBV5-4	TRBJ2-7	NA	TRBD2	TGTGCCAGCAGCCGGGGAAGCGGGATACCACCTAACGAGCAGTACTTC	CASSRGSGIPPNEQYF
TRBV10-1	TRBJ1-2	NA	TRBD1	TGCGCCAGGCCCGCCGGACAGGGAGATGGCTACACCTTC	CARPAGQGDGYTF
TRBV5-1	TRBJ2-1	NA	NA	TGCGCCAGCAGCGAAGATCATGAGCAGTTCTTC	CASSEDHEQFF
TRBV4-1	TRBJ1-1	NA	NA	TGCGCCAGCAGCCAAGTCCAGGTGGGGAACACTGAAGCTTTCTTT	CASSQVQVGNTEAFF
TRBV7-8	TRBJ2-5	NA	TRBD2	TGTGCCAGCAGCCCCCTAGCGGGAGGGAGTGAGACCCAGTACTTC	CASSPLAGGSETQYF
TRBV5-8	TRBJ2-7	NA	TRBD1	TGTGCCAGCAGCTTGGCCACGGCAGGGGGCGCCGAGCAGTACTTC	CASSLATAGGAEQYF
TRBV11-2	TRBJ2-5	NA	NA	TGTGCCAGCAGCTTAGGGGCAGGGGCCTGGGGAGAGACCCAGTACTTC	CASSLGAGAWGETQYF
TRBV7-2	TRBJ2-6	NA	NA	TGTGCCAGCAGCTTTTATGGGGGATCTGGGGCCAACGTCCTGACTTTC	CASSFYGGSGANVLTF
TRBV30	TRBJ2-7	NA	NA	TGTGCCTGGAGTGGGGACACTGAAGGGCTACGAGGGCAGTACTTC	CAWSGDTEGLRGQYF
TRBV7-9	TRBJ1-5	NA	NA	TGTGCCAGCAGCTTAGCCGCAAATCTCGATCAGCCCCAGCATTTT	CASSLAANLDQPQHF
TRBV5-1	TRBJ2-1	NA	NA	TGCGCCAGCAGCGATGGGGGGGCTAATAATGAGCAGTTCTTC	CASSDGGANNEQFF
TRBV5-1	TRBJ1-1	NA	NA	TGCGCCAGCAGCTTGATGGCCCTGAACACTGAAGCTTTCTTT	CASSLMALNTEAFF
TRBV2	TRBJ2-1	NA	NA	TGTGCCAGCAGTTCGGCCTCCTACAATGAGCAGTTCTTC	CASSSASYNEQFF
TRBV5-1	TRBJ2-7	NA	TRBD2	TGCGCCAGCAGCTTGGCCCCTGGCGGGAGTAGCTTCCACGAGCAGTACTTC	CASSLAPGGSSFHEQYF
TRBV7-3	TRBJ2-5	once	TRBD1	TGTGCCAGCAGCGGCGGACAGGGGGAGACCCAGTACTTC	CASSGGQGETQYF
TRBV6-5	TRBJ2-3	NA	TRBD2	TGTGCCAGCAGCGCAGCGGGAGAACCCACAGATACGCAGTATTTT	CASSAAGEPTDTQYF
TRBV7-8	TRBJ2-7	NA	TRBD2	TGTGCCAGCAGCCTAACCCCTAGCGGGGCCACCTACGAGCAGTACTTC	CASSLTPSGATYEQYF
TRBV10-3	TRBJ2-7	NA	NA	TGTGCCATCAGTGAGTCGACTCTCCACGAGCAGTACTTC	CAISESTLHEQYF
TRBV27	TRBJ2-7	NA	TRBD1	TGTGCCAGCAGTAGCGCAGGGGGCACCTTTGGCGAGCAGTACTTC	CASSSAGGTFGEQYF